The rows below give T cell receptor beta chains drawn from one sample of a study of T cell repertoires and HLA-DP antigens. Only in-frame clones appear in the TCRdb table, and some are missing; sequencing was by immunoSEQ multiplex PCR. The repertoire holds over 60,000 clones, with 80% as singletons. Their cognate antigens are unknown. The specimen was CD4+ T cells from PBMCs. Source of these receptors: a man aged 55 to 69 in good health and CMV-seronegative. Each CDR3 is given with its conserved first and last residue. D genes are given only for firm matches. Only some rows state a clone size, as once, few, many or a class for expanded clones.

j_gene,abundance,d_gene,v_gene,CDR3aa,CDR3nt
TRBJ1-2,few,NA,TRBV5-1,CASSLEPGGYTF,TGCGCCAGCAGCTTGGAGCCAGGAGGGTACACCTTC
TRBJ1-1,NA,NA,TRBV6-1,CASSERGDTEAFF,TGTGCCAGCAGTGAGAGGGGTGACACTGAAGCTTTCTTT
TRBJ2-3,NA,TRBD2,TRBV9,CASSPWTSGTTDTQYF,TGTGCCAGCAGCCCTTGGACTAGCGGGACCACAGATACGCAGTATTTT
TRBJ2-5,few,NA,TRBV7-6,CASSLTGGGVSLQETQYF,TGTGCCAGCAGCTTGACGGGGGGCGGGGTCAGCCTCCAAGAGACCCAGTACTTC
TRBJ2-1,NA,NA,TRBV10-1,CASSDEPIRDGQFF,TGCGCCAGCAGTGACGAACCCATCCGGGACGGGCAGTTCTTC
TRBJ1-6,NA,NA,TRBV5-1,CASSLANGAAGSPLHF,TGCGCCAGCAGCTTGGCCAACGGGGCCGCGGGATCACCCCTCCACTTT
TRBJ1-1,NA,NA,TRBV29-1,CSVEEGWNTEAFF,TGCAGCGTTGAAGAGGGATGGAACACTGAAGCTTTCTTT
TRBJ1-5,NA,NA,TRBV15,CATTPKAYYSNQPQHF,TGTGCCACCACCCCTAAAGCTTATTATAGCAATCAGCCCCAGCATTTT
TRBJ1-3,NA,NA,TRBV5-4,CASSLAGSPKGNTIYF,TGTGCCAGCAGCTTGGCAGGCAGCCCAAAAGGGAACACCATATATTTT
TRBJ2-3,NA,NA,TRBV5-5,CASSPGPGPTDTQYF,TGTGCCAGCAGCCCGGGGCCAGGGCCCACAGATACGCAGTATTTT
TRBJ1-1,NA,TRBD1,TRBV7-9,CASSLSPFMTGTNTEAFF,TGTGCCAGCAGCTTATCCCCTTTCATGACAGGGACGAACACTGAAGCTTTCTTT
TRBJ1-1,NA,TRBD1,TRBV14,CASRPPDRGELNTEAFF,TGTGCCAGCAGGCCCCCGGACAGGGGTGAACTCAACACTGAAGCTTTCTTT
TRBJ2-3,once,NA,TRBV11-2,CASSARDSSSTDTQYF,TGTGCCAGCAGCGCCCGGGACTCCTCTAGCACAGATACGCAGTATTTT
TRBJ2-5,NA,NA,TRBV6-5,CASSYVGRGETQYF,TGTGCCAGCAGTTACGTGGGGCGCGGAGAGACCCAGTACTTC
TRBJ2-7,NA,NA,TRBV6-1,CASSETLGAGYEQYF,TGTGCCAGCAGTGAAACATTGGGGGCCGGCTACGAGCAGTACTTC
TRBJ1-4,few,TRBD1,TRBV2,CASRRQGADEKLFF,TGTGCCAGCAGACGACAGGGGGCTGATGAAAAACTGTTTTTT
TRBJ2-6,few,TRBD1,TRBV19,CASSETGAALSGANVLTF,TGTGCCAGTAGTGAAACAGGGGCCGCATTGTCTGGGGCCAACGTCCTGACTTTC
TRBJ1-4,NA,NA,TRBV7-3,CASSSSGGEKLFF,TGTGCCAGCAGCTCGAGCGGGGGCGAAAAACTGTTTTTT
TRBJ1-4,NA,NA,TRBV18,CASSPQSYEKLFF,TGTGCCAGCTCCCCCCAGTCATACGAAAAACTGTTTTTT
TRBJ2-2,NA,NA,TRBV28,CASSLWGSPKVGELFF,TGTGCCAGCAGTTTATGGGGGTCCCCAAAAGTAGGGGAGCTGTTTTTT
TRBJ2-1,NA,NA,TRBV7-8,CASTLGQRLVGRTYNEQFF,TGTGCCAGCACCCTCGGACAGCGCCTGGTGGGGAGAACCTACAATGAGCAGTTCTTC
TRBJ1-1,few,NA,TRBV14,CASSQEEHTEAFF,TGTGCCAGCAGCCAAGAGGAGCACACTGAAGCTTTCTTT
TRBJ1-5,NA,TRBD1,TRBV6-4,CARQKDRVDNQPQHF,TGTGCCAGGCAAAAGGACAGGGTGGACAATCAGCCCCAGCATTTT
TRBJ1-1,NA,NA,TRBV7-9,CASSLPPNTEAFF,TGTGCCAGCAGCTTACCACCGAACACTGAAGCTTTCTTT
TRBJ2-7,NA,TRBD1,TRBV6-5,CASSSTGAYEQYF,TGTGCCAGCAGTTCAACAGGGGCCTACGAGCAGTACTTC
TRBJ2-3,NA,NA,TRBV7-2,CASSFNAGVWGTQYF,TGTGCCAGCAGCTTCAACGCCGGGGTGTGGGGTACGCAGTATTTT
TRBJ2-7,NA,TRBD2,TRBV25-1,CASSDVASGVYEQYF,TGTGCCAGCAGTGATGTAGCTAGCGGGGTCTACGAGCAGTACTTC
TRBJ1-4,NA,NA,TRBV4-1,CASSPLRQPNEKLFF,TGCGCCAGCAGCCCCCTGCGACAGCCTAATGAAAAACTGTTTTTT
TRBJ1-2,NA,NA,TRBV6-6,CASSDRRDYGYTF,TGTGCCAGCAGTGACAGGCGGGACTATGGCTACACCTTC
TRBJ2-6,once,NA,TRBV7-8,CASSLGRAGANVLTF,TGTGCCAGCAGCCTTGGGCGGGCTGGGGCCAACGTCCTGACTTTC
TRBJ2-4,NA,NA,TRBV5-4,CASSSGPGGWENIQYF,TGTGCCAGCAGCTCGGGCCCTGGGGGATGGGAAAACATTCAGTACTTC
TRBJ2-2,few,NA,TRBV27,CASSSPARGGTGELFF,TGTGCCAGCAGTTCCCCGGCTAGGGGCGGGACCGGGGAGCTGTTTTTT
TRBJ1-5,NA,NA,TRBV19,CASRTTGDSNQPQHF,TGTGCCAGTAGGACTACAGGTGATAGCAATCAGCCCCAGCATTTT
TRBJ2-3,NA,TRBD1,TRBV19,CASSRDSTPTDTQYF,TGTGCCAGTAGTAGGGACAGTACTCCCACAGATACGCAGTATTTT
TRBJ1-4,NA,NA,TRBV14,CASSQQRENEKLFF,TGTGCCAGCAGCCAACAGAGGGAGAACGAAAAACTGTTTTTT
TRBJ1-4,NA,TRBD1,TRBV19,CASSALQGGGNEKLFF,TGTGCCAGTAGTGCCTTACAGGGGGGCGGAAATGAAAAACTGTTTTTT
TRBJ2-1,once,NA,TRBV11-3,CASSFRGNEQFF,TGTGCCAGCAGCTTCCGGGGCAATGAGCAGTTCTTC
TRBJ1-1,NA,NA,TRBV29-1,CSVPGVGNTEAFF,TGCAGCGTGCCCGGGGTTGGAAACACTGAAGCTTTCTTT
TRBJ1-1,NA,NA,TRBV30,CAWSVLRGVGGYTEAFF,TGTGCCTGGAGTGTATTACGGGGGGTTGGAGGGTACACTGAAGCTTTCTTT